The 10 T cell receptor beta chains in this list originate from one sample, sequenced in a study of blood T cell repertoires in COVID-19. Method: immunoSEQ multiplex PCR; TCRdb's copy keeps in-frame clones and lacks some. There are almost 300,000 clones in the sample; roughly 86% occur only once, and over 8.5% lies in the top ten. The sample consisted of peripheral blood. These receptors all come from a woman in her twenties or thirties with COVID-19, enrolled during active disease.

This chain uses TRBV5-1 with TRBJ1-1; 9 bases align to TRBD1. The trim removed 0 bases at V and 5 bases at J, leaving 8 bases unmatched. The CDR3 covers 16 residues. CDR1 and CDR2 from the germline V gene are SGHRS and YFSETQ. Here the CDR3 reads CASSLGGQGEGTEAFF. The CDR3 DNA follows: TGCGCCAGCAGCTTGGGGGGACAGGGCGAGGGGACTGAAGCTTTCTTT.

This clone appeared many times. At the DNA level, this CDR3 is encoded by other sequences in the same sample as well. This chain uses TRBV18 with TRBJ2-7; 9 nucleotides agree with TRBD1. This CDR3 has 12 residues. Germline V lookup: CDR1 KGHSH, CDR2 LQKENI. With 4 bases clipped from V and 5 bases from J, the junction kept 0 bases outside the gene matches. The CDR3 region is CASSRQGDEQYF. CDR3 DNA sequence: TGTGCCAGCTCACGACAGGGGGACGAGCAGTACTTC.

This sequence joins TRBV2 and TRBJ2-7, with TRBD2 matching 14 bases. Germline V gene data show CDR1 as SNHLY and CDR2 as FYNNEI. This CDR3 spans 19 amino acids. V lost 9 bases to trimming and J lost 0 bases; unmatched junction nucleotides: 16. CDR3 sequence (DNA): TGTGCCAGAGGGAGACAGACTAGCGGGGGGGAACAAACCTCCTACGAGCAGTACTTC. This gives the protein CARGRQTSGGEQTSYEQYF.

J is TRBJ2-2 and V is TRBV6-6; 7 bases agree with TRBD1. The CDR3 is 15 amino acids. Germline V lookup: CDR1 MNHNY, CDR2 SVGAGI (reference sequence). The V and J ends lost 5 bases and 0 bases, in that order; junction bases with no gene match: 3. The CDR3 here is CASSKGQANTGELFF. CDR3 in DNA: TGTGCCAGCAGTAAAGGACAGGCGAACACCGGGGAGCTGTTTTTT.

This clone was seen a few times. This sequence joins TRBV7-9 and TRBJ1-1; no clear D. The V end lost 7 bases, the J end lost 2 bases, and 11 bases lay between the germline ends. From germline, CDR1 is SEHNR and CDR2 FQNEAQ (reference sequence). The CDR3 consists of 13 residues. DNA for the CDR3: TGTGCCAGCACGGGTCTTACTAACACTGAAGCTTTCTTT. It yields the protein CASTGLTNTEAFF.

J is TRBJ1-6 and V is TRBV28; 7 bases are a match to TRBD1. CDR1 is MDHEN and CDR2 is SYDVKM in the germline V gene. V lost 10 bases to trimming and J lost 3 bases; unmatched junction nucleotides: 9. CDR3 length equals 15 residues. CDR3 residues: CATKDRAYYNSPLHF. As DNA, the CDR3 is TGTGCCACCAAAGACAGGGCCTACTATAATTCACCCCTCCACTTT.

The chain has TRBV19 and TRBJ2-5; possible D gene TRBD2, 6 bases. The germline V gene has CDR1 LNHDA and CDR2 SQIVND (reference sequence). CDR3 length: 14 residues. Trimming stripped 4 bases from V and 5 bases from J, with 14 bases between. CDR3 nucleotides: TGTGCCAGTAGTACCTCGGGAAGCGGGGAGACCCAGTACTTC. This codes for CASSTSGSGETQYF.

This rearrangement joins TRBV19 to TRBJ1-2, with D tentatively TRBD1 (5 bases). V shed 2 bases and J shed 7 bases, with 14 bases lying between them. Germline V gene data show CDR1 as LNHDA and CDR2 as SQIVND (reference sequence). CDR3 length: 14 residues. In DNA, the CDR3 is TGTGCCAGTAGTATAAACGCAGGGAGGGGTGGCTACACCTTC. The encoded protein is CASSINAGRGGYTF.

The chain carries TRBV16 and TRBJ2-5; 10 nucleotides match TRBD1. J was trimmed by 4 bases and V by 4 bases; bases with no gene match: 3. The CDR3 spans 14 residues. Germline assignment: CDR1 KGHSY and CDR2 FQNENV. CDR3 region: CASSRDRGGETQYF. As DNA, the CDR3 is TGTGCCAGCAGCCGGGACAGGGGAGGAGAGACCCAGTACTTC.

This clone was observed a handful of times. The chain combines TRBV11-2 with TRBJ2-7; perhaps TRBD1 as D (6 bases). The V gene lost 4 bases and the J gene lost 1 base, with 11 bases spanning the gap. The CDR3 extends over 14 amino acids. Germline CDR1 is SGHAT and CDR2 is FQNNGV. Here the CDR3 reads CASSSGQLSYEQYF. In DNA form, the CDR3 reads TGTGCCAGCAGCTCCGGACAGCTGTCCTACGAGCAGTACTTC.